This TCR beta chain came from a study of T cell responses to AZD1222 COVID-19 vaccine. V lost 2 bases, J lost 4 bases, and 8 bases lay in between. Germline V lookup: CDR1 SEHNR, CDR2 FQNEAQ (reference sequence). This CDR3 is built from 13 residues. TCRdb's table, derived via immunoSEQ multiplex PCR, lists solely in-frame clones and lacks some. Here the sample spans about 67,000 clones, about 80% being singletons. In regard to this clone: Its specificity is unknown. The same CDR3 is also encoded by other DNA sequences in this sample.

Regarding the study as a whole: Unmutated variant regions are reportedly targeted by nearly half of spike-specific TCRs. Sampling that yielded the repertoires occurred only after the peak T cell response.

Material: peripheral blood, obtained 28 days after the second AZD1222 dose. The receptor comes from an adult who received the AZD1222 COVID-19 vaccine. The rearrangement joins TRBV7-9 to TRBJ1-1, with a tentative D call TRBD1 (5 bases). DNA for the CDR3: TGTGCCAGCAGCTTACAGGGTGGCACTGAAGCTTTCTTT. Translation gives CASSLQGGTEAFF.